This is a list of T cell receptor beta chains from one sample in a study of regulatory T cells in long-lasting Graves disease. TCRdb redid the calling of the multiplex PCR reads with MiXCR, one entry per CDR3 protein. The sample consists of approximately 400,000 distinct CDR3 sequences, about 16% of them appearing once. A further study also used this sample, focusing on T cells in Graves' hyperthyroidism and ophthalmopathy.

The specimen was peripheral blood mononuclear cells (PBMCs), collected at new diagnosis, from a patient treated with antithyroid drugs. The receptors shown here come from a woman aged 30 to 39 with Graves disease. The CDR3 runs from the conserved cysteine through the conserved F or W. A D gene is named only where the DNA matches it firmly. Clone sizes are given selectively: once, few, many, or a class where the clone is expanded.

TRBJ2-1,few,TRBV24-1,TRBD1,TGTGCCACCAGTGACTACGGACAGGGGACCCACAATGAGCAGTTCTTC,CATSDYGQGTHNEQFF
TRBJ1-1,many,TRBV7-2,.,TGTGCCAGCAGCCCCCGGACGAAAGCTTTCTTT,CASSPRTKAFF
TRBJ2-1,many,TRBV11-1,TRBD2,TGTGCCAGCAGCGACACCGGACTAGCGGGGTACAATGAGCAGTTCTTC,CASSDTGLAGYNEQFF
TRBJ2-4,many,TRBV7-9,TRBD2,TGTGCCAGCAGCTTAGATAGCGGGATAGACATTCAGTACTTC,CASSLDSGIDIQYF
TRBJ2-1,.,TRBV9,.,TGTGCCAGCAGCGTATCTAGTACCCTGGGCAATGAGCAGTTCTTC,CASSVSSTLGNEQFF
TRBJ2-7,.,TRBV7-3,.,TGTGCCAGCAGCGCGGGCCCCGGCGGGCGCCCATTGGAGCAGTACTTC,CASSAGPGGRPLEQYF
TRBJ2-5,many,TRBV29-1,TRBD2,TGCAGCGTTGAAGGCAGAGGACTAGCGGGAGAGACCCAGTACTTC,CSVEGRGLAGETQYF
TRBJ2-2,.,TRBV28,.,TGTGCCAGCAGTTCAGGGGATCGGGGGAACACCGGGGAGCTGTTTTTT,CASSSGDRGNTGELFF
TRBJ2-7,few,TRBV7-3,.,TGTGCCAGCAGCTTGGAGAGGGGGTCCGTTTCCTACGAGCAGTACTTC,CASSLERGSVSYEQYF
TRBJ2-6,.,TRBV29-1,.,TGCAGCGTCGAACTTCCAGGGGCCGGGGCCAACGTCCTGACTTTC,CSVELPGAGANVLTF
TRBJ1-2,.,TRBV28,.,TGTGCCAGCAGTTTAACCAGAAGGGAAGGTGGCTACACCTTC,CASSLTRREGGYTF
TRBJ2-7,many,TRBV27,.,TGTGCCAGCAGTTTGGGTCTTAGATCCTACGAGCAGTACTTC,CASSLGLRSYEQYF